This T cell receptor beta chain was observed in a study of blood T cell repertoires in COVID-19 (dated by TCRdb to 2020 to 2022). Looking at the study overall: Samples covering the acute and convalescent phases of COVID-19 were provided by collaborators in the United States, Italy and Spain. The material from the prospective study consisted of cDNA or gDNA derived from T cells, B-cell-depleted T cells, or PBMCs. The dataset comprised deeply sampled blood TCRbeta repertoires from subjects exposed to, actively infected with, or recovered from COVID-19. The repertoires were released in a freely available public database intended as a resource for research on the immune response to SARS-CoV-2. The samples were drawn from two sources: the first 160 participants of the ongoing ImmuneRACE study, and fewer than 1,500 subjects contributed by 6 global collaborators. A de-identified subject ID, COVID-19 status, age in years and sex were almost always included in the sample metadata. Where available, HLA class I and class II types were taken from metadata supplied by the sample provider and were not determined by assay-based typing. What the authors observed across the whole study: Clinical and demographic metadata were provided uncurated, with the amount varying by source and participant.

Collaborating institutions collected whole blood in K2EDTA tubes following their own protocols. Collaborator samples were shipped for TCRbeta analysis as frozen whole blood, isolated PBMCs, or DNA extracted from either sample type. This clone has a single count. The antigen this receptor binds is unknown. A much larger clone sits a single nucleotide away, making a read error possible. Counted from cysteine to phenylalanine, this CDR3 has 13 amino acids. Only CDR3 DNA remains: 39 bases, in frame from the first base. The junction shows trimming of 4 bases on V and 3 bases on J, and the gene matches do not reach 2 bases of it. Taken from the germline V gene (reference sequence), the CDR1 and CDR2 loops are SGHNT and YYREEE. The immunoSEQ Assay, a bias-controlled multiplex PCR, was used to amplify TCRbeta CDR3 regions from genomic DNA. The authors processed their data as follows. Within the assay, amplification of reference gene primers was used to estimate how many nucleated cells each sample contained. To quantify the absolute abundance of each unique TCRbeta CDR3 rearrangement, sequence reads were collapsed and filtered. For each sample, productive Simpson clonality was calculated as the square root of Simpson's diversity index across productive rearrangements. TCRdb obtained this table from immuneACCESS and retained in-frame rearrangements with V and J assigned. These tables miss some clones; where compared with another copy, unresolved V genes account for less than half of the shortfall, and the remainder is unexplained. V, J and clone size derive from that table, while D and trimming were established from the DNA sequence. In all, the sample holds almost 300,000 clones, and about 88% of those were seen once. Around 1.4% of the sample comes from the top ten.

The source of this sequence is a man aged 65 to 85 with acute or convalescent COVID-19. Sequencing was performed on peripheral blood. The V and J genes are TRBV5-4 and TRBJ2-7; TRBD1 aligns with 9 central bases. The CDR3 protein is CASSRGQGYEQYF. The DNA sequence reads TGTGCCAGCAGCCGGGGACAGGGCTACGAGCAGTACTTC.